The rows below give T cell receptor beta chains drawn from one sample of a study of blood T cells in healthy people across ages. TCRdb called the 5' RACE reads again in MiXCR, with one record for every CDR3 protein. The profile shows approximately 1.5 million distinct CDR3 sequences, 30% to 40% of them singletons. The source material was blood. These TCRs come from a woman between 25 and 40 years old in good health. Both conserved end residues are part of each CDR3. A D gene is named only where the DNA matches it firmly. For some rows the clone size is stated as once, few or many, or as a class when expanded; others skip it.

j_call d_call v_call clone_size cdr3_nt cdr3_aa
TRBJ2-3 TRBD2 TRBV15 few TGTGCCACCAGCAGAGTAGGGACTAGCGGGGACGGCTCGGATACGCAGTATTTT CATSRVGTSGDGSDTQYF
TRBJ2-7 . TRBV20-1 few TGCAGTGCTAGATCACAGCTATACGAGCAGTACTTC CSARSQLYEQYF
TRBJ1-1 TRBD1 TRBV28 few TGTGCCAGCAGACCCGACAGGGTTAGAATGAACACTGAAGCTTTCTTT CASRPDRVRMNTEAFF
TRBJ1-2 . TRBV12-3/TRBV12-4 few TGTGCCAGCACCCCGGGGACGGCCTATGGCTACACCTTC CASTPGTAYGYTF
TRBJ1-6 . TRBV20-1 . TGCAGTGCTACGTTAGGGGTTAATTCACCCCTCCACTTT CSATLGVNSPLHF
TRBJ2-5 . TRBV3-1 . TGTGCCAGCAGCCAAACACAGACGCAAGAGACCCAGTACTTC CASSQTQTQETQYF
TRBJ2-3 . TRBV7-9 few TGTGCCACCCCCCGGACTGGCACTAGCACAGATACGCAGTATTTT CATPRTGTSTDTQYF
TRBJ1-6 . TRBV3-1 . TGTGCCAGCAGCCAAAGTGATAATTCACCCCTCCACTTT CASSQSDNSPLHF
TRBJ2-7 . TRBV12-3/TRBV12-4 few TGTGCCAGCAGTTCAGACACCGCCTACGAGCAGTACTTC CASSSDTAYEQYF
TRBJ2-3 . TRBV11-2 . TGTGTCAGCAGCCCAGGGCAGTTTACGCAGTATTTT CVSSPGQFTQYF
TRBJ1-4 . TRBV9 . TGTGCCAGCAGCTCATCCGGTGGGGAAAAACTGTTTTTT CASSSSGGEKLFF
TRBJ2-7 TRBD2 TRBV7-9 . TGTGCCAGCAGCTTACGGACTAGCGGGAGTTCGGAGCAGTACTTC CASSLRTSGSSEQYF
TRBJ1-2 . TRBV29-1 . TGCAGCGTTGAAGATCGTTTTACGGCGAGAGGCTACACCTTC CSVEDRFTARGYTF
TRBJ2-1 TRBD2 TRBV27 . TGTGCCAGCAGTCACATCTGGGGGGGTGCCCTCAATGAGCAGTTCTTC CASSHIWGGALNEQFF